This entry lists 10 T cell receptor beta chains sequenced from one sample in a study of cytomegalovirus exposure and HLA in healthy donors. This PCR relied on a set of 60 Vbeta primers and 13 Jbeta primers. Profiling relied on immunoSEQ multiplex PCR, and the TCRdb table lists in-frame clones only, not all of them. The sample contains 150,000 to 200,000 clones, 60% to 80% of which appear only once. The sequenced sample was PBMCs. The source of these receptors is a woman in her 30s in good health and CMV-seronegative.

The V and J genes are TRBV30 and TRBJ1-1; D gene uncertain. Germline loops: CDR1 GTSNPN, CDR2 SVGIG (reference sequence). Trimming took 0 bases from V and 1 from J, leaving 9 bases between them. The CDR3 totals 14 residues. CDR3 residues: CAWSVWHQNTEAFF. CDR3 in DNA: TGTGCCTGGAGTGTTTGGCATCAGAACACTGAAGCTTTCTTT.

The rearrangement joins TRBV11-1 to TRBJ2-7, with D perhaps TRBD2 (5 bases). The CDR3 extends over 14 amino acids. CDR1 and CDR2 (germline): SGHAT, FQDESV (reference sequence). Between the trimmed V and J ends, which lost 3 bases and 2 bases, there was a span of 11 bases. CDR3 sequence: CASSFYNGAYEQYF. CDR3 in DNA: TGTGCCAGCAGCTTTTACAACGGGGCCTACGAGCAGTACTTC.

The CDR3 DNA reads as TGTGCCAGCAGTCCCCACAGGGTAAGCTCCTACGAGCAGTACTTC. It translates to CASSPHRVSSYEQYF. The chain uses TRBV27 and TRBJ2-7; D is perhaps TRBD1 (6 bases). Per germline, CDR1 MNHEY and CDR2 SMNVEV (reference sequence). V lost 5 bases, J lost 0 bases, and 14 bases lay in between. The CDR3 is made up of 15 amino acids.

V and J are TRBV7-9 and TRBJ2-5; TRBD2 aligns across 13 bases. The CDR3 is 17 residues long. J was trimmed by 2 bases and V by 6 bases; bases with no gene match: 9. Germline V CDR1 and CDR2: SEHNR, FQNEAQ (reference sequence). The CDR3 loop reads CASRELAGGPRQETQYF. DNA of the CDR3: TGTGCCAGCAGGGAACTAGCGGGGGGGCCCCGACAAGAGACCCAGTACTTC.

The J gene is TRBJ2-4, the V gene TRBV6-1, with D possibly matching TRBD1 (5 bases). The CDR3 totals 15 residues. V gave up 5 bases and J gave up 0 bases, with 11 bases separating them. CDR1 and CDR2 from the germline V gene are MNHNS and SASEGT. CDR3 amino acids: CASSRAGQAKNIQYF. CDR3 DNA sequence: TGTGCCAGCAGTAGGGCAGGACAAGCCAAAAACATTCAGTACTTC.

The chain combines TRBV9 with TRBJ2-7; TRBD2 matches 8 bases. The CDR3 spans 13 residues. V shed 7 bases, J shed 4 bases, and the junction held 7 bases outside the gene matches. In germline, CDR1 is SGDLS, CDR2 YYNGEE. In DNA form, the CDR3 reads TGTGCCAGCGGTACTAGCGGAGGGTACGAGCAGTACTTC. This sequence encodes CASGTSGGYEQYF. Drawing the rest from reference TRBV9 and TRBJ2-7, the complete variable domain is DSGVTQTPKHLITATGQRVTLRCSPRSGDLSVYWYQQSLDQGLQFLIQYYNGEERAKGNILERFSAQQFPDLHSELNLSSLELGDSALYFCASGTSGGYEQYFGPGTRLTVT.

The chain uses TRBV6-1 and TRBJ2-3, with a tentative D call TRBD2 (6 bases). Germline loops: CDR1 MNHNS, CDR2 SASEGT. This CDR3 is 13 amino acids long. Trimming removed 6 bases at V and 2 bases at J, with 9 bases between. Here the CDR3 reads CASRDYPTDTQYF. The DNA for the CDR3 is TGTGCCAGCAGGGACTACCCCACAGATACGCAGTATTTT.

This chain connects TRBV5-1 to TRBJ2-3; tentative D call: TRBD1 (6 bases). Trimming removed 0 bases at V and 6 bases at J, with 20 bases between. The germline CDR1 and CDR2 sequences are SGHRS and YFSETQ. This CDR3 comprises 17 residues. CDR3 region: CASSLGGLQGPRDTQYF. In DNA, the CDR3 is TGCGCCAGCAGCTTGGGGGGGCTCCAAGGCCCGAGGGATACGCAGTATTTT.

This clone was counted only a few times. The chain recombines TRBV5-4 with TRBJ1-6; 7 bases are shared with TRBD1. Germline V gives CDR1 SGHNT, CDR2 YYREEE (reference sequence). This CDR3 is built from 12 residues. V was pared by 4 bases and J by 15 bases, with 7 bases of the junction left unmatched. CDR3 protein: CASSPDRVLLHF. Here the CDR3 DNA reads TGTGCCAGCAGCCCCGACAGGGTACTCCTCCACTTT.

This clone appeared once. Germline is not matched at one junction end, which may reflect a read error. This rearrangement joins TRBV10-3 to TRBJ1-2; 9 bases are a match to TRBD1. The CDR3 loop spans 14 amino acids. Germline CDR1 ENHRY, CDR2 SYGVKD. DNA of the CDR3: TGTGCCAGCAGTCCGGGACAGGGAGCGAGTGGCTACACCTTC. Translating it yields CASSPGQGASGYTF.